The following is a T cell receptor beta chain sequence with its context. What it binds is not known. In each case, RNA was isolated and then reverse transcribed into cDNA as the sequencing template. Clones were read by immunoSEQ multiplex PCR, and TCRdb kept only the in-frame ones, dropping some. The profile covers about 150,000 clones, with about 51% appearing a single time and roughly 19% taken by the ten largest. The data derive from a study of CD8+ T cells in alopecia areata. Study-level findings and limits: Lesional scalp displayed greater clonality than normal scalp, most notably in alopecia totalis/universalis. TCR sharing was clearer in mice than between patients, perhaps partly owing to patient HLA diversity.

The germline gives CDR1 SGHDN, CDR2 FVKESK. V lost 0 bases and J 5 bases, leaving 13 bases between the germline ends. The length of the CDR3 is 15 residues. This TCR was sampled from a human donor with alopecia areata. J is TRBJ2-5 and V is TRBV14; the D gene could be TRBD1 or TRBD2 (5 bases each). The sequences come from CD8+ T cells sorted from blood, collected at week 0. This chain's CDR3 is CASSQDRRDGETQYF. The DNA for the CDR3 is TGTGCCAGCAGCCAAGATCGTCGGGACGGGGAGACCCAGTACTTC.